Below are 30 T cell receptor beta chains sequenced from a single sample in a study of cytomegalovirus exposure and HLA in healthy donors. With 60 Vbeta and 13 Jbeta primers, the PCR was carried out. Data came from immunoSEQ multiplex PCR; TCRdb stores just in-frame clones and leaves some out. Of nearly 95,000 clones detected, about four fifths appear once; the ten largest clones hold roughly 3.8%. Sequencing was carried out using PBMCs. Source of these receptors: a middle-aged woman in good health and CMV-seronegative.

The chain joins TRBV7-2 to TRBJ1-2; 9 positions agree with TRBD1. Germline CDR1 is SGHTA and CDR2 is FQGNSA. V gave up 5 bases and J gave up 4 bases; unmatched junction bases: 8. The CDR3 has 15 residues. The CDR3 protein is CASSINRGLGYGYTF. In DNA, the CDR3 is TGTGCCAGCAGCATCAACAGGGGGCTCGGCTATGGCTACACCTTC.

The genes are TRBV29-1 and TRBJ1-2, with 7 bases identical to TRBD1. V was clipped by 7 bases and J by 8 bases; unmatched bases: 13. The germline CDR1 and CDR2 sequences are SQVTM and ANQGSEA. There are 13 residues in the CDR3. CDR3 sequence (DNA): TGCAGCGCCCGGGACAGCGACGGTTCGGGCTACACCTTC. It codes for CSARDSDGSGYTF.

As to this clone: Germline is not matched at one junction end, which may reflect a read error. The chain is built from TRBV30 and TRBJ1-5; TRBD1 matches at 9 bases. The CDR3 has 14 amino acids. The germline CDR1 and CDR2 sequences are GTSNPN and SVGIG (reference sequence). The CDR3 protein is CAWSVGTGKQPQNF. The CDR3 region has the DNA TGTGCCTGGAGTGTCGGGACAGGGAAGCAGCCCCAGAATTTT. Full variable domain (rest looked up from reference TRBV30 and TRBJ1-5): SQTIHQWPATLVQPVGSPLSLECTVEGTSNPNLYWYRQAAGRGLQLLFYSVGIGQISSEVPQNLSASRPQDRQFILSSKKLLLSDSGFYLCAWSVGTGKQPQNFGDGTRLSIL.

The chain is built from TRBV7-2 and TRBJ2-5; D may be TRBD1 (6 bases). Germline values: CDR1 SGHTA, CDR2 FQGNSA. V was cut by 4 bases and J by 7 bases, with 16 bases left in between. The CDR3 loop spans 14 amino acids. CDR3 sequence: CASSSLGAGVTQYF. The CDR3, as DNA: TGTGCCAGCAGCTCTCTGGGGGCCGGGGTGACCCAGTACTTC. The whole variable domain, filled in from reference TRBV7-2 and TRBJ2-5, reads GAGVSQSPSNKVTEKGKDVELRCDPISGHTALYWYRQSLGQGLEFLIYFQGNSAPDKSGLPSDRFSAERTGGSVSTLTIQRTQQEDSAVYLCASSSLGAGVTQYFGPGTRLLVL.

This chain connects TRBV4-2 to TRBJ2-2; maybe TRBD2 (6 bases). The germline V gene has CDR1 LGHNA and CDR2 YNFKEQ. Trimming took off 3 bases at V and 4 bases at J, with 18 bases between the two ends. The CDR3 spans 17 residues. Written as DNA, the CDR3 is TGTGCCAGCAGCCATATAGAGGGGCGGGGCTTCACCGGGGAGCTGTTTTTT. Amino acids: CASSHIEGRGFTGELFF.

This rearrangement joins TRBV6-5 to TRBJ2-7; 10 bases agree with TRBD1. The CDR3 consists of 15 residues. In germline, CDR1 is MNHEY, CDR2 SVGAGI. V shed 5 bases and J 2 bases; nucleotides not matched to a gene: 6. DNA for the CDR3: TGTGCCAGCAGTACCGGGACAGGGGTCCCCTACGAGCAGTACTTC. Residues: CASSTGTGVPYEQYF.

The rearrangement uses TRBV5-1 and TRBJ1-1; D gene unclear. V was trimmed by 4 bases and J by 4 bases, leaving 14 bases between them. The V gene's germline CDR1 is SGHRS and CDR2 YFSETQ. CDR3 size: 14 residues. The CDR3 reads CASSPSRGGTEAFF. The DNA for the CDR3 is TGCGCCAGCAGCCCCAGCCGGGGAGGCACTGAAGCTTTCTTT.

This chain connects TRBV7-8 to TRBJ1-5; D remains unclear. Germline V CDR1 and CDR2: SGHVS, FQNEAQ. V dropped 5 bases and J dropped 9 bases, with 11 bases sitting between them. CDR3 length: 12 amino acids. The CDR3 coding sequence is TGTGCCAGCAGCCTCTCAACAGTGCCCCAGCATTTT. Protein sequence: CASSLSTVPQHF.

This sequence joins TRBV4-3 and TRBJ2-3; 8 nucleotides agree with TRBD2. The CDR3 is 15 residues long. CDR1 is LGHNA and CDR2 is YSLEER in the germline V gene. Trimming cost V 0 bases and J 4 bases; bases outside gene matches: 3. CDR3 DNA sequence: TGCGCCAGCAGCCAAGAACGGGGGGGCGCAGATACGCAGTATTTT. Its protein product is CASSQERGGADTQYF.

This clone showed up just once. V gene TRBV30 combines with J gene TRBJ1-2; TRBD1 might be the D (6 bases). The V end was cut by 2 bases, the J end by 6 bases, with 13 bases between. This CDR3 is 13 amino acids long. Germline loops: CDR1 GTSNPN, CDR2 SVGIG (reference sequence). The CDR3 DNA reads TGTGCCTGGAGTAGAAGGGGGTACGATGGCTACACCTTC. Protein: CAWSRRGYDGYTF.

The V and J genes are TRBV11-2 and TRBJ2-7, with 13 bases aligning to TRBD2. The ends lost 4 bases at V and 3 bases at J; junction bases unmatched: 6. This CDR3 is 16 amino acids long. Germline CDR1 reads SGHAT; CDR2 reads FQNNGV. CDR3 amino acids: CASSSLRTSGGYEQYF. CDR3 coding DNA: TGTGCCAGCAGCTCTCTAAGGACTAGCGGGGGCTACGAGCAGTACTTC.

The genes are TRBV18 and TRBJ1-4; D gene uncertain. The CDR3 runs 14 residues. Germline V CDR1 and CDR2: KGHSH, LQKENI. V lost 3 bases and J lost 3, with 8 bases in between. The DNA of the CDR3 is TGTGCCAGCTCACCCCCGTCCTCTAATGAAAAACTGTTTTTT. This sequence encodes CASSPPSSNEKLFF.

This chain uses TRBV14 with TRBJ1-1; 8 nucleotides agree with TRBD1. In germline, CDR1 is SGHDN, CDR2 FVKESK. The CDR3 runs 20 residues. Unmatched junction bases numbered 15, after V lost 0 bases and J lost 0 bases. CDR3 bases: TGTGCCAGCAGCCAAGAGAGGGGACAGGTCTCGGGCTTTATGAACACTGAAGCTTTCTTT. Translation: CASSQERGQVSGFMNTEAFF.

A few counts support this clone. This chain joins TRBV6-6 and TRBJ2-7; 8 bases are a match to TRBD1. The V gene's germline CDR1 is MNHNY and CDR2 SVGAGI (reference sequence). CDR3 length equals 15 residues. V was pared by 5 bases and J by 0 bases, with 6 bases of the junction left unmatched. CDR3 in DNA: TGTGCCAGCAGTAAACGACAGGGGAGCTCCTACGAGCAGTACTTC. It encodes CASSKRQGSSYEQYF.

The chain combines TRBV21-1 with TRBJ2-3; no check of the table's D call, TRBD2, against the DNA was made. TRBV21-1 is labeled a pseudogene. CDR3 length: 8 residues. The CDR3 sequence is CASYTQYF. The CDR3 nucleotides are TGTGCCTCTTATACGCAGTATTTT.

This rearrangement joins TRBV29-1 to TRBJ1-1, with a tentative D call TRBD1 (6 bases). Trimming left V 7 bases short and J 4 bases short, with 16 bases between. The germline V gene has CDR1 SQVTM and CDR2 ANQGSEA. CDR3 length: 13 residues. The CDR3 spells CSAVGQRGTEAFF. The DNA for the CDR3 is TGCAGCGCCGTAGGACAGCGAGGCACTGAAGCTTTCTTT.

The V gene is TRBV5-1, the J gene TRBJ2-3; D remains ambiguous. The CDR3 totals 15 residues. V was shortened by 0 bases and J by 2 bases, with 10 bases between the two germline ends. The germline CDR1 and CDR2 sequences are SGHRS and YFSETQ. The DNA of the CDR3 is TGCGCCAGCAGCTTGGGGAGTTTGGTCACAGATACGCAGTATTTT. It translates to CASSLGSLVTDTQYF. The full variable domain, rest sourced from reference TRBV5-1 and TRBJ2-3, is KAGVTQTPRYLIKTRGQQVTLSCSPISGHRSVSWYQQTPGQGLQFLFEYFSETQRNKGNFPGRFSGRQFSNSRSEMNVSTLELGDSALYLCASSLGSLVTDTQYFGPGTRLTVL.

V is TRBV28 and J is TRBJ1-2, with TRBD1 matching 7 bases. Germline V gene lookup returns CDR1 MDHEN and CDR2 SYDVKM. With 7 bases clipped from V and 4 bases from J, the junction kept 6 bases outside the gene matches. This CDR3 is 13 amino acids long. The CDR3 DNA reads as TGTGCCAGCAAGACAGGGCCCTCCTATGGCTACACCTTC. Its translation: CASKTGPSYGYTF.

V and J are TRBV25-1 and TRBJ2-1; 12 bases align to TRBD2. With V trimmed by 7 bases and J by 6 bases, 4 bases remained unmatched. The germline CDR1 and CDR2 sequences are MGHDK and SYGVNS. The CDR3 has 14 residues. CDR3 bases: TGTGCCAGCAAACTAGCGGGAGGATTCAATGAGCAGTTCTTC. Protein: CASKLAGGFNEQFF.

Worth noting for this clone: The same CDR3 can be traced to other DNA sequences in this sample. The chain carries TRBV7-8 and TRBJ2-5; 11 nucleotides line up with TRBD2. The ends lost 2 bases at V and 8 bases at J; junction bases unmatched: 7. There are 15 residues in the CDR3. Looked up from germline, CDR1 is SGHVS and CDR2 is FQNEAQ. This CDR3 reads CASSLLAGGWETQYF. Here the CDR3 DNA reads TGTGCCAGCAGCTTATTAGCGGGGGGGTGGGAAACCCAGTACTTC.

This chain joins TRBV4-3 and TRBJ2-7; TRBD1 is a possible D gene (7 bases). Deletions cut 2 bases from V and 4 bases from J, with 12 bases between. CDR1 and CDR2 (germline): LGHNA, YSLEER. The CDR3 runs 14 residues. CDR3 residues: CASSQSRGRYEQYF. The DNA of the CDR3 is TGCGCCAGCAGCCAATCCAGGGGGAGGTACGAGCAGTACTTC.

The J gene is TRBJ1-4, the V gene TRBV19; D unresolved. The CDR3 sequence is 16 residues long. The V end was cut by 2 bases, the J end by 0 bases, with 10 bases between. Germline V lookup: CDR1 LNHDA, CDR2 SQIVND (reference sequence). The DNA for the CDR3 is TGTGCCAGTAGTATAACGACATTCTCAACTAATGAAAAACTGTTTTTT. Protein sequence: CASSITTFSTNEKLFF. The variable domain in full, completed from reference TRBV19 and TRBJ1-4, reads DGGITQSPKYLFRKEGQNVTLSCEQNLNHDAMYWYRQDPGQGLRLIYYSQIVNDFQKGDIAEGYSVSREKKESFPLTVTSAQKNPTAFYLCASSITTFSTNEKLFFGSGTQLSVL.

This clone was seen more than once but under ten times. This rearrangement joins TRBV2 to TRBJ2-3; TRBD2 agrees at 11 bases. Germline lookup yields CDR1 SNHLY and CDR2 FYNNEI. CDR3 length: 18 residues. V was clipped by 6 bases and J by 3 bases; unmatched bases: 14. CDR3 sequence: CASSDARSSGGSTDTQYF. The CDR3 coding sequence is TGTGCCAGCAGCGACGCCAGATCTAGCGGGGGGTCAACAGATACGCAGTATTTT.

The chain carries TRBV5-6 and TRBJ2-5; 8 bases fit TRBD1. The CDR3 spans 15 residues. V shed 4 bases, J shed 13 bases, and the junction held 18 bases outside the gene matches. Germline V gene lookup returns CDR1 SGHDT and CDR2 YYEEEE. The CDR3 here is CASSDTGTGPFMGYF. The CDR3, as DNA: TGTGCCAGCAGCGACACCGGGACAGGACCCTTCATGGGGTACTTC.

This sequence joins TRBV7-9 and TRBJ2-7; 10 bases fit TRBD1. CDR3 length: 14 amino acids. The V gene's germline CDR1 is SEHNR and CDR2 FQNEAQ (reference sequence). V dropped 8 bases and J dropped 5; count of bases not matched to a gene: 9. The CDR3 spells CASLEGTGVDEQYF. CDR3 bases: TGTGCCAGCTTAGAGGGGACAGGGGTTGACGAGCAGTACTTC.

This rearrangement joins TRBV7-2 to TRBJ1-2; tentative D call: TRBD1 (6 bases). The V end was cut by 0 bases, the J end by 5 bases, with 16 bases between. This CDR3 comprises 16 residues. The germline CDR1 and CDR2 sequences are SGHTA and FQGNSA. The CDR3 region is CASSLAGGTRGYGYTF. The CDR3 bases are TGTGCCAGCAGCTTAGCAGGGGGTACCAGGGGATATGGCTACACCTTC.

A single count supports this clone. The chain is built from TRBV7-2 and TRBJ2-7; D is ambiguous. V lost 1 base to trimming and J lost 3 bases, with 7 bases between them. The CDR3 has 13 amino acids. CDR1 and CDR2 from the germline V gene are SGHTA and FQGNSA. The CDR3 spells CASSLGPYYEQYF. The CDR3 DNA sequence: TGTGCCAGCAGCTTAGGGCCTTACTACGAGCAGTACTTC. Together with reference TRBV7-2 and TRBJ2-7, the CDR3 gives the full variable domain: GAGVSQSPSNKVTEKGKDVELRCDPISGHTALYWYRQSLGQGLEFLIYFQGNSAPDKSGLPSDRFSAERTGGSVSTLTIQRTQQEDSAVYLCASSLGPYYEQYFGPGTRLTVT.

The CDR3 spells CASGRVQNTGELFF. The CDR3 region has the DNA TGTGCCTCAGGGCGTGTACAGAACACCGGGGAGCTGTTTTTT. This sequence joins TRBV30 and TRBJ2-2, with D perhaps TRBD1 (5 bases). This CDR3 has 14 amino acids. Deletions cut 7 bases from V and 1 base from J, with 13 bases between. The germline V gene encodes CDR1 GTSNPN and CDR2 SVGIG (reference sequence). Full variable domain (remainder filled in from reference TRBV30 and TRBJ2-2): SQTIHQWPATLVQPVGSPLSLECTVEGTSNPNLYWYRQAAGRGLQLLFYSVGIGQISSEVPQNLSASRPQDRQFILSSKKLLLSDSGFYLCASGRVQNTGELFFGEGSRLTVL.

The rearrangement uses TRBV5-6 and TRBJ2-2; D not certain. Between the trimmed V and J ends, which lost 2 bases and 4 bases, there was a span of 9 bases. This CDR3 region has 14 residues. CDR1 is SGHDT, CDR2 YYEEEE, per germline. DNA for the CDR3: TGTGCCAGCAGCTTCGTCCCGAGCACCGGGGAGCTGTTTTTT. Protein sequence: CASSFVPSTGELFF.

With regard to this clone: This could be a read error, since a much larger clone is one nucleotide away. The CDR3 loop reads CASSLGQEETQYF. The CDR3, as DNA: TGTGCCAGCAGCTTGGGACAGGAAGAGACCCAGTACTTC. The chain carries TRBV11-3 and TRBJ2-5; 8 bases match TRBD1. Unmatched junction bases numbered 0, after V lost 3 bases and J lost 3 bases. In germline, CDR1 is SGHNT, CDR2 YENEEA. This CDR3 region has 13 residues.